This paragraph covers one T cell receptor beta chain sequence. CDR3 size: 17 residues. V dropped 1 base and J dropped 4; count of bases not matched to a gene: 8. The V gene's germline CDR1 is SGHTA and CDR2 FQGNSA. The entry originates in a study of blood T cell repertoires in COVID-19. Sequencing used immunoSEQ multiplex PCR; TCRdb keeps in-frame clones, though not all of them. The sample holds about 40,000 clones, roughly nine tenths seen once. The receptor was isolated from a woman in her 30s in a cohort sampled during active COVID-19. V gene TRBV7-2 combines with J gene TRBJ2-1; 9 bases align to TRBD2. What was sequenced was peripheral blood. The CDR3: CASSLGYSGRSYNEQFF. DNA for the CDR3: TGTGCCAGCAGCTTAGGTTATAGCGGGAGATCTTACAATGAGCAGTTCTTC.